This T cell receptor (beta chain) was recovered during a study of tumor-infiltrating lymphocytes in primary liver carcinoma. Study conclusions and caveats: Tumor-adjacent and tumor-blood pairs showed less overlap than tumor region pairs. Relative to blood, tumors carried a significantly larger fraction of the repertoire in their top 250 clones (p = 0.039).

With a constant-region primer, TCR beta cDNA was made from approximately 510 ng of total RNA. Generation of the TCR beta libraries relied on three nested multiplex PCR rounds using slightly modified ARM-PCR. For roughly 10 cycles apiece, the opening two PCR rounds ran with TRBV1-TRBV30 forward primers and a C-beta reverse primer. TCRdb recomputed calls from the multiplex PCR reads with MiXCR, one row per CDR3 protein. The sample lists 120,000 or so distinct CDR3 sequences; roughly three fifths were seen once. Bulk tissue was left unsorted, and RNA and DNA were co-extracted from roughly 20-30 mg of it. Every patient in the cohort had a primary liver carcinoma. That carcinoma was treated by surgical resection. No treatment had been given to the patients, who were chronically infected with HBV. About this clonotype: As yet, its antigen is unknown. An end of the junction does not agree with germline; a read error may underlie this.

CDR1 and CDR2 (germline): SGHNT, YENEEA. This CDR3 contains 15 residues. The chain joins TRBV11-3 to TRBJ2-7, with 9 bases lining up with TRBD2. Sequencing used liver tumor tissue from sampling region 1. Subset defined: tumor region T1, superior pole. The clonotype originates from a woman aged 60-75 years with primary liver carcinoma and hepatitis B virus infection. CDR3 region: CVSSLRAGGYNEQYF. DNA of the CDR3: TGTGTCAGCAGCCTCCGTGCGGGAGGGTACAATGAGCAGTACTTC.